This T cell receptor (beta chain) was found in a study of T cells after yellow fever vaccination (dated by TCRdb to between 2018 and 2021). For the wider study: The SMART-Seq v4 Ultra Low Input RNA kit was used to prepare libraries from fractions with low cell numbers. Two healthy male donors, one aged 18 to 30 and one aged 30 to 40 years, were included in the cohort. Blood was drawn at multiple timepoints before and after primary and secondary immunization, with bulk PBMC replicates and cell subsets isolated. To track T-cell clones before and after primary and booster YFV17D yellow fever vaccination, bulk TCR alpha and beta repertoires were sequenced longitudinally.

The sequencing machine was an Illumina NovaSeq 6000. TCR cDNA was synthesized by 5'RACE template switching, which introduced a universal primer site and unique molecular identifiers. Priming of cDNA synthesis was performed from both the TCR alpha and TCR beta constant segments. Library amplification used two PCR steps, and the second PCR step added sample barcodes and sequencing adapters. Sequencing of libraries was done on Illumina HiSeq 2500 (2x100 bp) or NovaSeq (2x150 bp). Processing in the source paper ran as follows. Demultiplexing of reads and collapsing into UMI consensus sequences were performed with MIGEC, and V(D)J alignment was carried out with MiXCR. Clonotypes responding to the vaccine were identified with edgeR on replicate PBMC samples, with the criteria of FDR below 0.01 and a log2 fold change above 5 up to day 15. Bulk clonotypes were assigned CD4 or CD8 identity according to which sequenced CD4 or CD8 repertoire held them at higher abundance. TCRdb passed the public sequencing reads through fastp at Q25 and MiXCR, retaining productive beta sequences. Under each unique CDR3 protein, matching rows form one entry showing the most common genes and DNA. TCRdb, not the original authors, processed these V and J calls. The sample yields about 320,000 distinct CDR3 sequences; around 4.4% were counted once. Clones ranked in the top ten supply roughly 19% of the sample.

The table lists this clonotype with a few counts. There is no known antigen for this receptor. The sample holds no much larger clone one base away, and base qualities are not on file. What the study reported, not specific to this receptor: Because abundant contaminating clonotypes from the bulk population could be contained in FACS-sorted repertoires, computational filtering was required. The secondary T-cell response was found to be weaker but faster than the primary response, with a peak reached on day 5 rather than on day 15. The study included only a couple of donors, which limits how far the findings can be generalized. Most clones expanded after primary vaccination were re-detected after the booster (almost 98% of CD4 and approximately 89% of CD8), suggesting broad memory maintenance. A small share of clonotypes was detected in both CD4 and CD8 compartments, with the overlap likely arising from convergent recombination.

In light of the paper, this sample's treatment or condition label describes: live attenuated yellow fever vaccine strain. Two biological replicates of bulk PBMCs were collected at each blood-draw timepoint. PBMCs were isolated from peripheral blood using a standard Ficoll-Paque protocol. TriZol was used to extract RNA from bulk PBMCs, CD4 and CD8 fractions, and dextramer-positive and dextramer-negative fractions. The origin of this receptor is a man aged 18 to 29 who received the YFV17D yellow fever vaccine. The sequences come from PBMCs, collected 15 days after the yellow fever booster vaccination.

The CDR3 here reads CAGGGLINEQFF. Here is the DNA: TGTGCAGGGGGGGGGCTTATTAATGAGCAGTTCTTC. The V and J genes are TRBV12-3 or TRBV12-4 and TRBJ2-1; perhaps TRBD2 is the D gene, with 7 bases matching. From cysteine to phenylalanine, the CDR3 is 12 amino acids long. Only the CDR3 region is kept as DNA, spanning 36 bases read in frame from base 1.